The 27 T cell receptor beta chains presented below share a single source sample, sequenced in a study of blood T cell repertoires in COVID-19. Sequencing was performed with immunoSEQ multiplex PCR; in TCRdb, only in-frame clones are kept and a portion is missing. Of fewer than 300,000 clones listed, approximately 82% were seen once; the top ten hold approximately 5.9%. The sequenced material came from peripheral blood. The receptors stem from an elderly man with acute or convalescent COVID-19.

The rearrangement links TRBV6-5 to TRBJ2-7; 8 nucleotides match TRBD1. CDR1 and CDR2 from the germline V gene are MNHEY and SVGAGI. The CDR3 is made up of 14 amino acids. Germline trimming cut 2 bases from V and 3 bases from J; bases unmatched to any gene: 3. The CDR3: CASSYQGAIYEQYF. In DNA form, the CDR3 reads TGTGCCAGCAGTTACCAGGGGGCTATCTACGAGCAGTACTTC.

V usage is TRBV19 and J usage is TRBJ1-2; the match to TRBD1 covers 7 bases. The V gene's germline CDR1 is LNHDA and CDR2 SQIVND (reference sequence). With 5 bases clipped from V and 4 bases from J, the junction kept 7 bases outside the gene matches. The CDR3 consists of 14 residues. CDR3 DNA: TGTGCCAGTAGTCCCCGGACAGGTTCCTATGGCTACACCTTC. This gives the protein CASSPRTGSYGYTF. The whole variable domain, remainder taken from reference TRBV19 and TRBJ1-2, is DGGITQSPKYLFRKEGQNVTLSCEQNLNHDAMYWYRQDPGQGLRLIYYSQIVNDFQKGDIAEGYSVSREKKESFPLTVTSAQKNPTAFYLCASSPRTGSYGYTFGSGTRLTVV.

This chain connects TRBV27 to TRBJ2-1; 8 bases are shared with TRBD1. The germline V gene has CDR1 MNHEY and CDR2 SMNVEV (reference sequence). Trimming took 5 bases from V and 6 from J; bases not matched to a gene: 15. The length of the CDR3 is 17 residues. CDR3 region: CASSPLTGDPRANEQFF. The CDR3 DNA follows: TGTGCCAGCAGTCCCCTGACAGGGGACCCACGTGCCAATGAGCAGTTCTTC.

This clone occurred a few times. This rearrangement joins TRBV2 to TRBJ2-4, with D possibly being TRBD1 (5 bases). V gave up 1 base and J gave up 0 bases, with 7 bases separating them. The CDR3 extends over 15 amino acids. Germline CDR1 and CDR2: SNHLY and FYNNEI. The CDR3 spells CASSEEGPAKNIQYF. The CDR3 coding sequence is TGTGCCAGCAGTGAAGAGGGGCCAGCCAAAAACATTCAGTACTTC.

V usage is TRBV19 and J usage is TRBJ2-1; D call uncertain. The CDR3 covers 13 residues. V was pared by 6 bases and J by 5 bases, with 11 bases between. CDR1 and CDR2 (germline): LNHDA, SQIVND (reference sequence). CDR3 coding DNA: TGTGCCAGTAGCTCAGGAAACCACAATGAGCAGTTCTTC. Encoded protein: CASSSGNHNEQFF.

This clone was recorded a few times. The chain recombines TRBV7-9 with TRBJ2-1; 12 positions agree with TRBD2. Germline lookup yields CDR1 SEHNR and CDR2 FQNEAQ (reference sequence). Trimming took 3 bases from V and 0 from J; bases not matched to a gene: 9. This CDR3 spans 19 amino acids. The CDR3 here is CASSFTSGGPLSSYNEQFF. DNA of the CDR3: TGTGCCAGCAGCTTTACTAGCGGGGGGCCTCTGAGCTCCTACAATGAGCAGTTCTTC.

CDR3 nucleotides: TGTGCCAGCAGCCCCCCCTGGGGACAGGGGGCGGATGAGCAGTTCTTC. It translates to CASSPPWGQGADEQFF. The rearrangement joins TRBV11-1 to TRBJ2-1; the match to TRBD1 covers 12 bases. This CDR3 is built from 16 residues. CDR1 and CDR2 from the germline V gene are SGHAT and FQDESV (reference sequence). V lost 5 bases to trimming and J lost 8 bases; unmatched junction nucleotides: 10.

The rearrangement links TRBV3-1 (or the pseudogene TRBV3-2) to TRBJ1-2; D gene unclear. CDR1 is LGHDT and CDR2 is YNNKEL in the germline V gene (reference sequence). The CDR3 consists of 16 residues. V lost 0 bases and J lost 4, with 15 bases in between. CDR3 sequence: CASSQDHTLRSYGYTF. CDR3 in DNA: TGTGCCAGCAGCCAAGATCACACACTACGGTCCTATGGCTACACCTTC.

This chain uses TRBV7-6 with TRBJ2-2; D is unclear. The CDR3 length is 13 residues. V was trimmed by 6 bases and J by 5 bases, leaving 10 bases between them. CDR1 and CDR2 from the germline V gene are SGHVS and FNYEAQ. CDR3 nucleotide sequence: TGTGCCAGCAGTTCCTTGGAGACCGGGGAGCTGTTTTTT. It encodes CASSSLETGELFF.

The chain has TRBV5-1 and TRBJ2-1; 8 positions match TRBD2. Germline V gene data show CDR1 as SGHRS and CDR2 as YFSETQ. V lost 1 base, J lost 7 bases, and 10 bases stayed unmatched. This CDR3 has 16 amino acids. The CDR3 nucleotides read TGCGCCAGCAGCTTGATGGCGGCGGGGGGTGGTAATGAGCAGTTCTTC. Translation gives CASSLMAAGGGNEQFF. Based on the CDR3 plus reference TRBV5-1 and TRBJ2-1, the full variable domain is KAGVTQTPRYLIKTRGQQVTLSCSPISGHRSVSWYQQTPGQGLQFLFEYFSETQRNKGNFPGRFSGRQFSNSRSEMNVSTLELGDSALYLCASSLMAAGGGNEQFFGPGTRLTVL.

This clone was found a few times. The chain links TRBV4-2 to TRBJ2-7; TRBD2 might be the D (5 bases). CDR1 and CDR2 (germline): LGHNA, YNFKEQ. CDR3 length: 18 residues. Trimming took off 2 bases at V and 5 bases at J, with 25 bases between the two ends. The CDR3 sequence is CASSQSPAFAGGQNEQYF. CDR3 nucleotide sequence: TGTGCCAGCAGCCAATCCCCCGCTTTTGCGGGCGGGCAGAACGAGCAGTACTTC.

The sample holds one count of this clone. V and J are TRBV2 and TRBJ1-5; 7 bases line up with TRBD1. The CDR3 totals 15 residues. Germline V CDR1 and CDR2: SNHLY, FYNNEI. The junction had 13 bases not matched to a gene; V was cut back by 10 bases and J by 4 bases. CDR3 coding DNA: TGTGCCACTTCTGCAGGGGGTCAGCCGAATCAGCCCCAGCATTTT. Amino acids: CATSAGGQPNQPQHF. The whole variable domain, remainder taken from reference TRBV2 and TRBJ1-5, is EPEVTQTPSHQVTQMGQEVILRCVPISNHLYFYWYRQILGQKVEFLVSFYNNEISEKSEIFDDQFSVERPDGSNFTLKIRSTKLEDSAMYFCATSAGGQPNQPQHFGDGTRLSIL.

The V gene is TRBV19, the J gene TRBJ2-1; a weak D match, TRBD2 (6 bases). Germline CDR1 and CDR2: LNHDA and SQIVND (reference sequence). V gave up 5 bases and J gave up 7 bases, with 12 bases separating them. This CDR3 region has 13 residues. The CDR3 protein is CASSPSGGNEQFF. CDR3 nucleotides: TGTGCCAGTAGTCCCTCCGGAGGGAATGAGCAGTTCTTC.

The CDR3 sequence: CASSLAGSSYEQYF. CDR3 sequence (DNA): TGTGCCAGCAGCTTAGCCGGGTCGAGCTACGAGCAGTACTTC. V gene TRBV11-2 combines with J gene TRBJ2-7; D not certain. Trimming took off 1 base at V and 3 bases at J, with 10 bases between the two ends. CDR3 size: 14 residues. Germline loops: CDR1 SGHAT, CDR2 FQNNGV.

The rearrangement links TRBV10-1 to TRBJ2-5; D may be TRBD2 (5 bases). V gave up 0 bases and J gave up 4 bases, with 12 bases separating them. Per germline, CDR1 WNHNN and CDR2 SYGVQD (reference sequence). This CDR3 region has 15 residues. CDR3 sequence (DNA): TGCGCCAGCAGTGAGTCGTGGGGAGAGGGAGAGACCCAGTACTTC. Amino acid sequence: CASSESWGEGETQYF.

CDR3 nucleotides: TGTGCCAGCAGCTTGGACGGGGTGCGCCAAGAGACCCAGTACTTC. It translates to CASSLDGVRQETQYF. The rearrangement uses TRBV5-4 and TRBJ2-5; TRBD2 is a possible D gene (5 bases). V shed 0 bases and J shed 1 base, with 10 bases lying between them. This CDR3 contains 15 residues. The germline CDR1 and CDR2 sequences are SGHNT and YYREEE (reference sequence).

The chain employs TRBV5-1 and TRBJ1-2; perhaps TRBD1 as D (6 bases). The CDR3 spans 15 residues. Trimming left V 4 bases short and J 2 bases short, with 15 bases between. Germline V gene data show CDR1 as SGHRS and CDR2 as YFSETQ. The CDR3 DNA reads as TGCGCCAGCAGCCAACAACAGGGATACAACTATGGCTACACCTTC. It translates to CASSQQQGYNYGYTF.

The chain couples TRBV6-1 to TRBJ2-4, with a weak D call TRBD1 (6 bases). CDR1 and CDR2 from the germline V gene are MNHNS and SASEGT. The length of the CDR3 is 14 residues. Trimming shortened V by 1 base and J by 9 bases, and 13 bases separated the two germline ends. CDR3 nucleotides: TGTGCCAGCAGTGAAGGAGACAGGAGCGCCATTCAGTACTTC. It is translated as CASSEGDRSAIQYF.

The chain combines TRBV5-1 with TRBJ2-5; no clear D. The CDR3 covers 13 residues. Germline-derived CDR1 and CDR2 are SGHRS and YFSETQ. V lost 2 bases and J 9 bases, leaving 14 bases between the germline ends. The CDR3 loop reads CASSFRPASPQYF. Written as DNA, the CDR3 is TGCGCCAGCAGCTTCCGTCCCGCGTCGCCCCAGTACTTC.

This sequence joins TRBV9 and TRBJ1-2; D gene unclear. Trimming stripped 0 bases from V and 2 bases from J, with 8 bases between. The CDR3 is 14 residues long. Looked up from germline, CDR1 is SGDLS and CDR2 is YYNGEE. CDR3 protein: CASSVDIQNYGYTF. The CDR3 DNA sequence: TGTGCCAGCAGCGTAGATATTCAGAACTATGGCTACACCTTC. Based on the CDR3 plus reference TRBV9 and TRBJ1-2, the full variable domain is DSGVTQTPKHLITATGQRVTLRCSPRSGDLSVYWYQQSLDQGLQFLIQYYNGEERAKGNILERFSAQQFPDLHSELNLSSLELGDSALYFCASSVDIQNYGYTFGSGTRLTVV.

This sequence joins TRBV5-1 and TRBJ2-3; 11 bases map to TRBD2. Germline values: CDR1 SGHRS, CDR2 YFSETQ. V lost 4 bases to trimming and J lost 6 bases; unmatched junction nucleotides: 7. CDR3 length: 15 amino acids. DNA for the CDR3: TGCGCCAGCAGCATTCTAGCGGGAGGACGGGATACGCAGTATTTT. This encodes CASSILAGGRDTQYF.

The V gene is TRBV20-1, the J gene TRBJ1-1, with D unclear. The CDR3 has 11 residues. CDR1 DFQATT and CDR2 SNEGSKA come from the germline V gene (reference sequence). V was clipped by 6 bases and J by 7 bases, with 12 bases between them. The CDR3 DNA sequence: TGCAGTGCCCTTGACATCATTGAAGCTTTCTTT. Its protein product is CSALDIIEAFF.

The J gene is TRBJ2-7, the V gene TRBV20-1, with D possibly TRBD1 on 6 matching bases. Looked up from germline, CDR1 is DFQATT and CDR2 is SNEGSKA (reference sequence). V was clipped by 5 bases and J by 6 bases, with 11 bases between them. The CDR3 consists of 11 residues. The CDR3 DNA sequence: TGCAGTGCTGCTAAACAGGGCGAGCAGTACTTC. As protein: CSAAKQGEQYF.

This clone came up once. The rearrangement links TRBV19 to TRBJ1-5, with D possibly TRBD1 on 5 matching bases. The V gene lost 5 bases and the J gene lost 3 bases, with 11 bases spanning the gap. This CDR3 contains 14 residues. The germline V gene encodes CDR1 LNHDA and CDR2 SQIVND (reference sequence). The DNA for the CDR3 is TGTGCCAGTAGTCGCCGACAGACCAATCAGCCCCAGCATTTT. Translating it yields CASSRRQTNQPQHF.

The chain combines TRBV5-1 with TRBJ1-1; D gene ambiguous. The germline CDR1 and CDR2 sequences are SGHRS and YFSETQ. The CDR3 runs 15 residues. V dropped 1 base and J dropped 0 bases, with 10 bases sitting between them. CDR3 coding DNA: TGCGCCAGCAGCTTGATCGGGGAAGTGAACACTGAAGCTTTCTTT. Its protein product is CASSLIGEVNTEAFF.

This chain connects TRBV30 to TRBJ2-3, with D perhaps TRBD2 (6 bases). Deletions cut 6 bases from V and 6 bases from J, with 13 bases between. The CDR3 spans 12 residues. The V gene's germline CDR1 is GTSNPN and CDR2 SVGIG (reference sequence). The CDR3: CACPGVLDTQYF. The CDR3, as DNA: TGTGCCTGCCCGGGGGTTCTTGATACGCAGTATTTT.

The V call is TRBV28, the J call TRBJ2-1; D gene uncertain. V gave up 1 base and J gave up 5 bases, with 9 bases separating them. The CDR3 totals 14 residues. Germline V CDR1 and CDR2: MDHEN, SYDVKM. This CDR3 reads CASSLSVSDNEQFF. The CDR3 bases are TGTGCCAGCAGTTTATCTGTATCAGACAATGAGCAGTTCTTC.